Included here is one T cell receptor (beta chain) sequence, with context. What it recognizes is unknown. The record originates from a study of PD-1 blockade in classical Hodgkin lymphoma. Findings and limits, study-wide: A reduction in baseline TCR diversity was reportedly seen in newly diagnosed patients relative to healthy donors. Some patients started nivolumab under 1 year after ASCT, and they were excluded. Researchers reported that CD4+ TCR diversity, though not CD8+, rose significantly by C4D1.

This CDR3 is 15 amino acids long. V was clipped by 3 bases and J by 2 bases; unmatched bases: 6. CDR1 and CDR2 from the germline V gene are SGHRS and YFSETQ. Each patient's relapse followed autologous stem cell transplantation, and brentuximab vedotin exposure varied. Sequenced by immunoSEQ multiplex PCR; TCRdb stores in-frame clones only, minus some. The sample lists more than 10,000 clones, about four fifths seen once, with nearly 25% in the top ten. Source: peripheral blood mononuclear cells (PBMCs), taken at baseline. The gene calls are TRBV5-1 and TRBJ2-5; 8 bases match TRBD2. The TCR originated in a human donor with classical Hodgkin lymphoma. CDR3 in amino acids: CASSSGLGRQETQYF. The CDR3 nucleotides are TGCGCCAGCAGCTCGGGACTAGGTCGGCAAGAGACCCAGTACTTC.